The 17 T cell receptor beta chains below come from one sample, sequenced in a study of blood T cell repertoires in COVID-19. TCRdb's table, derived via immunoSEQ multiplex PCR, lists solely in-frame clones and lacks some. Among roughly 90,000 clones listed, 80% were seen once. The sample was peripheral blood. The receptor set was obtained from a human donor in a cohort sampled during active COVID-19.

This clone has more than one count but fewer than ten. This rearrangement joins TRBV11-2 to TRBJ2-7, with D perhaps TRBD2 (5 bases). The CDR3 covers 16 residues. Looked up from germline, CDR1 is SGHAT and CDR2 is FQNNGV. Trimming cost V 1 base and J 0 bases, with 13 bases left between them. Written as DNA, the CDR3 is TGTGCCAGCAGCTTAGTTGCTAGCCTAAGCTCCTACGAGCAGTACTTC. It is translated as CASSLVASLSSYEQYF.

V usage is TRBV24-1 and J usage is TRBJ2-1, with TRBD2 matching 13 bases. V gave up 4 bases and J gave up 6 bases; unmatched junction bases: 5. Germline CDR1 reads KGHDR; CDR2 reads SFDVKD. The CDR3 runs 16 residues. In nucleotides, the CDR3 is TGTGCCACCAGTGACCGGACTAGCGGGAGCATCAATGAGCAGTTCTTC. This encodes CATSDRTSGSINEQFF.

A single count supports this clone. Other DNA variants within this sample encode the same CDR3. The chain uses TRBV7-3 and TRBJ2-7; tentative D call: TRBD2 (6 bases). The CDR3 loop spans 12 amino acids. Trimming left V 2 bases short and J 7 bases short, with 9 bases between. The V gene's germline CDR1 is SGHTA and CDR2 FQGTGA. CDR3 amino acids: CASSLSEGEQYF. The CDR3, as DNA: TGTGCCAGCAGCTTATCGGAGGGGGAGCAGTACTTC.

The chain is built from TRBV7-9 and TRBJ1-5, with TRBD1 identical over 9 bases. The CDR3 is 14 residues long. V lost 2 bases, J lost 7 bases, and 3 bases stayed unmatched. Germline V gene lookup returns CDR1 SEHNR and CDR2 FQNEAQ (reference sequence). CDR3 nucleotides: TGTGCCAGCAGCTTAACAGGGGGCGGGCAGCCCCAGCATTTT. The encoded protein is CASSLTGGGQPQHF.

The chain couples TRBV5-4 to TRBJ1-2; D remains unclear. Trimming cost V 0 bases and J 8 bases, with 11 bases left between them. Germline CDR1 reads SGHNT; CDR2 reads YYREEE (reference sequence). The CDR3 is 13 amino acids. CDR3 DNA sequence: TGTGCCAGCAGCTTGGGGCAGGTTGAGGGCTACACCTTC. This encodes CASSLGQVEGYTF.

V is TRBV9 and J is TRBJ2-2; a possible D gene is TRBD2 (6 bases). The CDR3 is 15 amino acids. Germline assignment: CDR1 SGDLS and CDR2 YYNGEE. The ends were cut back, 0 bases at V and 4 bases at J, with 10 bases in the middle. CDR3 loop: CASSVDGRGTGELFF. DNA for the CDR3: TGTGCCAGCAGCGTAGACGGGAGAGGCACCGGGGAGCTGTTTTTT.

The J gene is TRBJ2-3, the V gene TRBV2, with 10 nucleotides matching TRBD2. This CDR3 spans 15 amino acids. With 5 bases clipped from V and 7 bases from J, the junction kept 9 bases outside the gene matches. Germline V CDR1 and CDR2: SNHLY, FYNNEI. This chain's CDR3 is CASSRTSGRSHTQYF. The CDR3, as DNA: TGTGCCAGCAGTCGGACTAGCGGCCGTAGTCATACGCAGTATTTT.

The rearrangement links TRBV30 to TRBJ2-1, with 13 bases identical to TRBD2. V lost 7 bases, J lost 4 bases, and 4 bases stayed unmatched. Per the germline V gene, CDR1 is GTSNPN and CDR2 is SVGIG (reference sequence). The CDR3 runs to 14 residues. The CDR3 coding sequence is TGTGCCTCCCGACTAGCGGGGGGATACAATGAGCAGTTCTTC. It codes for CASRLAGGYNEQFF. Full variable domain (remainder filled in from reference TRBV30 and TRBJ2-1): SQTIHQWPATLVQPVGSPLSLECTVEGTSNPNLYWYRQAAGRGLQLLFYSVGIGQISSEVPQNLSASRPQDRQFILSSKKLLLSDSGFYLCASRLAGGYNEQFFGPGTRLTVL.

This clone showed up just a few times. This chain joins TRBV6-6 and TRBJ2-7, with TRBD1 as a possible D gene (5 bases). Germline CDR1 and CDR2: MNHNY and SVGAGI (reference sequence). The CDR3 contains 15 residues. With 0 bases removed from V and 0 bases from J, the gap between germline ends came to 9 bases. The CDR3 spells CASSYSIDSSYEQYF. CDR3 DNA: TGTGCCAGCAGTTACTCCATTGACAGCTCCTACGAGCAGTACTTC.

Ten or more counts support this clone. The V gene is TRBV7-3, the J gene TRBJ2-2, with 10 bases that match TRBD2. The CDR3 contains 18 residues. From germline, CDR1 is SGHTA and CDR2 FQGTGA. V trimming: 0 bases; J trimming: 4 bases; junction bases outside the gene matches: 8. CDR3 nucleotides: TGTGCCAGCAGCTTAACATCACTAGCGGGACGCGGCACCGGGGAGCTGTTTTTT. Translation gives CASSLTSLAGRGTGELFF.

This chain joins TRBV30 and TRBJ2-3, with 9 bases matching TRBD1. V trimming: 0 bases; J trimming: 3 bases; junction bases outside the gene matches: 4. From germline, CDR1 is GTSNPN and CDR2 SVGIG (reference sequence). The CDR3 sequence is 15 residues long. In nucleotides, the CDR3 is TGTGCCTGGAGTGTAAGAGGGACAGGGACAGATACGCAGTATTTT. Its protein is CAWSVRGTGTDTQYF.

This rearrangement joins TRBV5-1 to TRBJ2-7; weak D call: TRBD1 (6 bases). The germline gives CDR1 SGHRS, CDR2 YFSETQ. Trimming left V 4 bases short and J 2 bases short, with 10 bases between. This CDR3 is built from 13 residues. The CDR3 reads CASSAGQTYEQYF. As DNA, the CDR3 is TGCGCCAGCAGCGCCGGACAGACCTACGAGCAGTACTTC.

The genes are TRBV21-1 and TRBJ2-7; TRBD1, the D gene given by the table, was not confirmed from the DNA. TRBV21-1 is listed as a pseudogene. The CDR3 spans 16 residues. CDR3 bases: TGTGCCAGCAGCAAACCCCGGGACAGGGTACCCTACGAGCAGTACTTC. This sequence encodes CASSKPRDRVPYEQYF.

V gene TRBV5-6 combines with J gene TRBJ2-7; a weak D match, TRBD2 (5 bases). Trimming cost V 4 bases and J 3 bases, with 14 bases left between them. CDR3 length: 14 residues. CDR1 SGHDT and CDR2 YYEEEE come from the germline V gene. As DNA, the CDR3 is TGTGCCAGCAGCCCCCGAGCGGCCGGCTACGAGCAGTACTTC. This sequence encodes CASSPRAAGYEQYF.

The V call is TRBV6-6, the J call TRBJ1-4, with 10 nucleotides matching TRBD1. The V segment lost 2 bases and the J segment 8 bases; nucleotides outside the gene matches: 5. This CDR3 spans 15 amino acids. Germline V gene sequence: CDR1 MNHNY, CDR2 SVGAGI (reference sequence). The CDR3 nucleotides read TGTGCCAGCAGTTACGGGACAGGGGTAGAGGAAAAACTGTTTTTT. Protein: CASSYGTGVEEKLFF.

The chain is built from TRBV2 and TRBJ2-2; D perhaps matches TRBD1 (6 bases). This CDR3 is built from 16 residues. Germline V gene data show CDR1 as SNHLY and CDR2 as FYNNEI. Trimming took off 4 bases at V and 3 bases at J, with 15 bases between the two ends. CDR3 amino acids: CASSVTRGLYTGELFF. Here the CDR3 DNA reads TGTGCCAGCAGTGTAACCAGGGGCTTGTACACCGGGGAGCTGTTTTTT.

V usage is TRBV4-2 and J usage is TRBJ1-6; TRBD1 matches 9 bases. The CDR3 runs to 16 residues. Germline-derived CDR1 and CDR2 are LGHNA and YNFKEQ. V trimming: 5 bases; J trimming: 5 bases; junction bases outside the gene matches: 7. The DNA for the CDR3 is TGTGCCAGCAGCGCCCGGGACAGGGACAATAATTCACCCCTCCACTTT. It codes for CASSARDRDNNSPLHF.